The rows below give T cell receptor beta chains drawn from one sample of a study of T-cell reconstitution after alpha-beta-depleted transplantation in children. Using its own MiXCR run on the PCR reads, TCRdb lists one record per CDR3 protein. This sample carries around 600,000 distinct CDR3 sequences, 8% to 11% of them seen once, and the ten largest clones take roughly 4%. The sample was PBMCs from the stem cell graft donor, taken from the stem cell graft. Receptor source: a human donor who donated a stem cell graft to a child with acute myeloid leukemia. Each CDR3 is given with its conserved first and last residue. A D gene is named only where the DNA matches it firmly. Some rows have no size entry. The others give once, few or many, or a class for an expanded clone.

D gene	V gene	clone size	J gene	CDR3 DNA	CDR3 protein
.	TRBV12-3/TRBV12-4	many	TRBJ2-7	TGTGCCAGCAGGCCTACGAGCTCCTACGAGCAGTACTTC	CASRPTSSYEQYF
.	TRBV7-9	.	TRBJ2-7	TGTGCCAGCAGCTTAGCGCTCAGGGGTCACGAGCAGTACTTC	CASSLALRGHEQYF
TRBD2	TRBV27	few	TRBJ2-1	TGTGCCAGCAGACTAGCGGGAGGCCCCTACAATGAGCAGTTCTTC	CASRLAGGPYNEQFF
TRBD1	TRBV6-2/TRBV6-3	many	TRBJ2-1	TGTGCCAGCAGTTTCACCCCACAGGGGGAGAATGAGCAGTTCTTC	CASSFTPQGENEQFF
.	TRBV7-2	.	TRBJ1-1	TGTGCCAGCAGCTTATTGAGGGCCTCCCGGCACACTGAAGCTTTCTTT	CASSLLRASRHTEAFF
.	TRBV18	.	TRBJ2-7	TGTGCCAGCTCCCCCCTCCCAGGCCCAGTGAGCGGAGCCTACGAGCAGTACTTC	CASSPLPGPVSGAYEQYF
.	TRBV12-5	.	TRBJ2-3	TGTGCTAGTTCCATGGAATTTACAGATACGCAGTATTTT	CASSMEFTDTQYF
.	TRBV5-5	few	TRBJ1-2	TGTGCCAGCAGCTCCGGAGGAGGACAGTCGTTC	CASSSGGGQSF
.	TRBV5-1	.	TRBJ2-2	TGCGCCAGCAGCTTGGAAGTAGTCGTAGTGACCGGGGAGCTGGTTTTT	CASSLEVVVVTGELVF
.	TRBV7-2	few	TRBJ2-3	TGTGCCAGCAGCTTACAGGGGGGTGGGGCCACAGATACGCAGTATTTT	CASSLQGGGATDTQYF
TRBD1	TRBV11-3	many	TRBJ1-1	TGTGCCAGCAGCTTAGGGAGTTTGGGGACAGGGTGGGCCACTGAAGCTTTCTTT	CASSLGSLGTGWATEAFF
.	TRBV28	few	TRBJ2-2	TGTGCCAGTATGGGAGTCAACACCGGGGAGCTGTTTTTT	CASMGVNTGELFF
TRBD2	TRBV29-1	.	TRBJ2-1	TGCAGCGGGGAAGGACTAGCGGGAGACTGGGGTCCTTTCGATGAGCAGTTCTTC	CSGEGLAGDWGPFDEQFF
TRBD2	TRBV14	many	TRBJ2-1	TGTGCCAGCTTACCTAGCGGGGTCTCCTACAATGAGCAGTTCTTC	CASLPSGVSYNEQFF
TRBD1	TRBV7-7	.	TRBJ2-3	TGTGCTAGCAGCGCCGGGACAGGGGATACGCAGTATTTT	CASSAGTGDTQYF
.	TRBV20-1	.	TRBJ2-3	TGCAGTGCTAGAGATAGCAGGGAAGGCACAGATACGCAGTATTTT	CSARDSREGTDTQYF
TRBD2	TRBV28	few	TRBJ2-1	TGTGCCAGCAGTTTAGAAGGCGGGAGGGACCAGTTCTTC	CASSLEGGRDQFF
TRBD2	TRBV24-1	.	TRBJ2-1	TGTGCCACCAGTGACCCACTAGCGGGAGCTGAGCAGTTCTTC	CATSDPLAGAEQFF
.	TRBV5-5	.	TRBJ2-7	TGTGCCAGCAGCTTGGAGGGAACCAACCGCGTATACGAGCAGTACTTC	CASSLEGTNRVYEQYF
TRBD2	TRBV7-8	few	TRBJ2-1	TGTGCCAGCAGCTTGCTAGCGGCGGATGGGGGAAATGAGCAGTTCTTC	CASSLLAADGGNEQFF
TRBD2	TRBV7-2	.	TRBJ2-7	TGTGCCAGCAGCGTAAGACTAGCGGAAAGCTCCTACGAGCAGTACTTC	CASSVRLAESSYEQYF
.	TRBV10-3	many	TRBJ2-7	TGTGCCATCAGTGATGACGGCCTGGAGCAGTACTTC	CAISDDGLEQYF
.	TRBV6-5	few	TRBJ1-4	TGTGCCAGCAGTCGTCAGGGATCCAGAGAAAAACTGTTTTTT	CASSRQGSREKLFF
TRBD1	TRBV11-2	few	TRBJ2-7	TGTGCCAGCAGCTTACAGGGGACAGGGGCCTACGAGCAGTACTTC	CASSLQGTGAYEQYF
TRBD2	TRBV28	many	TRBJ2-1	TGTGCCAGCAGAAGAACGGGGGGCAATGAGCAGTTCTTC	CASRRTGGNEQFF
TRBD2	TRBV6-5	.	TRBJ2-7	TGTGCCAGCAGTTACGCCTCCGGGACTAGCGGGAGGGAGCAGTACTTC	CASSYASGTSGREQYF
.	TRBV12-3/TRBV12-4	many	TRBJ1-5	TGTGCCAGCAGTGCTGACAGATATCAGCCCCAGCATTTT	CASSADRYQPQHF
TRBD1	TRBV28	.	TRBJ1-4	TGTGCCAGCAGCTCCGCCACCGACAGGGCTGAAAAACTGTTTTTT	CASSSATDRAEKLFF
.	TRBV3-1	.	TRBJ2-5	TGTGCCAGCAGCCCCGGCCGAGTCGGGGAGACCCAGTACTTC	CASSPGRVGETQYF
TRBD2	TRBV7-7	many	TRBJ2-2	TGTGCTAGCAGCTCTAGCGGGACGACCGGGGAGCTGTTTTTT	CASSSSGTTGELFF
TRBD2	TRBV4-3	.	TRBJ2-3	TGCGCCAGCAGCCTAGGACTAGCGGGAGGGACTAGCACAGATACGCAGTATTTT	CASSLGLAGGTSTDTQYF
.	TRBV28	.	TRBJ1-2	TGTGCCAGCAGTTTTAGCCAGGGTATGAGCTATGGCTACACCTTC	CASSFSQGMSYGYTF
TRBD2	TRBV20-1	few	TRBJ2-7	TGCAGTGCTAGAGATCCCGCTAGCGGTAGATACGAGCAGTACTTC	CSARDPASGRYEQYF
TRBD2	TRBV29-1	many	TRBJ2-1	TGCAGCGTCGCTGGACTAGACGACAATGAGCAGTTCTTC	CSVAGLDDNEQFF
TRBD1	TRBV12-3/TRBV12-4	.	TRBJ1-5	TGTGCCAGCAGTAAGGGACAGGCCCTCAATCAGCCCCAGCATTTT	CASSKGQALNQPQHF
.	TRBV4-2	many	TRBJ2-7	TGTGCCAGCAGTGGAGGGACTTCATACGAGCAGTACTTC	CASSGGTSYEQYF
.	TRBV29-1	.	TRBJ2-7	TGCAGCGTTGTAGGGCCTCCGATCTACGAGCAGTACTTC	CSVVGPPIYEQYF